These T cell receptor beta chains were read from a single sample in a study of molecular identifiers for immune sequencing clone quantification. TCRdb reanalysed the PCR reads using MiXCR and keeps one entry per CDR3 protein. The table includes 40,000 to 45,000 distinct CDR3 sequences, roughly 19% detected once. The sequenced sample consisted of naive CD8+ T cells from blood, with Jurkat cell RNA spiked in. Receptor source: a human donor in good health. Some libraries in this study had Jurkat cell RNA spiked in. Each CDR3 is given with its conserved first and last residue. The D gene is left open where the match is weak. Some rows mark clone size as missing; the rest say once, few, many or name a class of expanded clone.

J gene | D gene | V gene | clone size | CDR3 DNA | CDR3 protein
TRBJ1-1 | NA | TRBV12-3/TRBV12-4 | many | TGTGCCAGCAGTGGACCGGGACGGCTGAACACTGAAGCTTTCTTT | CASSGPGRLNTEAFF
TRBJ2-3 | TRBD1 | TRBV5-1 | many | TGCGCCAGCAGCTTGGGGAGCAGGGGGCCCCCGGGTACGCAGTATTTT | CASSLGSRGPPGTQYF
TRBJ1-2 | NA | TRBV13 | many | TGTGCCAGCAGCTCCACCGGAGAAGTCTATGGCTACACCTTC | CASSSTGEVYGYTF
TRBJ2-3 | TRBD1 | TRBV19 | many | TGTGCCAGTAGTGGGACAGCCTATTTCACAGATACGCAGTATTTT | CASSGTAYFTDTQYF
TRBJ2-1 | NA | TRBV28 | many | TGTGCCAGCAGCTTGAGGGATGAGCAGTTCTTC | CASSLRDEQFF
TRBJ2-2 | NA | TRBV27 | NA | TGTGCCAGCAGTTTATCAGCCGGGGAGCTGTTTTTT | CASSLSAGELFF
TRBJ1-1 | NA | TRBV19 | many | TGTGCCAGTAGTTATGGGAGGCCTGAAGCTTTCTTT | CASSYGRPEAFF
TRBJ2-3 | NA | TRBV27 | many | TGTGCCAGCAGTTTTGGACAGTCCACAGATACGCAGTATTTT | CASSFGQSTDTQYF
TRBJ2-3 | NA | TRBV4-3 | many | TGCGCCAGCAGCCAAGATCGTGGCAGCCTAACAGATACGCAGTATTTT | CASSQDRGSLTDTQYF
TRBJ1-4 | TRBD1 | TRBV12-3/TRBV12-4 | many | TGTGCCAGCAGCCGGAGGGGGCCAGACCCCTTGGGCAATGAAAAACTGTTTTTT | CASSRRGPDPLGNEKLFF
TRBJ2-7 | NA | TRBV7-9 | NA | TGTGCCAGCAGCTGGCCCGGGGGTTGGGAGCAGTACTTC | CASSWPGGWEQYF
TRBJ1-1 | NA | TRBV20-1 | many | TGCAGTGCTAAGTGGATGAACACTGAAGCTTTCTTT | CSAKWMNTEAFF
TRBJ2-5 | NA | TRBV2 | many | TGTGCCAGCACGGAAAACCTTCCCTTGTACCAAGAGACCCAGTACTTC | CASTENLPLYQETQYF
TRBJ2-3 | NA | TRBV12-3/TRBV12-4 | NA | TGTGCCCGCAGTCTCCGCAGGGTTCATACGCAGTATTTT | CARSLRRVHTQYF
TRBJ1-1 | NA | TRBV7-2 | many | TGTGCCAGCAGCTTAGCGCCGGGACACCATGAAGCTTTCTTT | CASSLAPGHHEAFF
TRBJ2-6 | NA | TRBV19 | many | TGTGCCAGTCTTTCTGGGGCCAACGTCCTGACTTTC | CASLSGANVLTF
TRBJ1-3 | NA | TRBV11-2 | many | TGTGCCAGCAGCTCCCTAAAGACGGACAAGGGCGGAAACACCATATATTTT | CASSSLKTDKGGNTIYF
TRBJ2-3 | TRBD2 | TRBV28 | many | TGTGCCAGCAGTTTGTACGCGGGAGGTAGCACAGATACGCAGTATTTT | CASSLYAGGSTDTQYF
TRBJ2-7 | NA | TRBV6-1 | many | TGTGCCAGCAGTGAATACGACAGCCCGGCCTACGAGCAGTACTTC | CASSEYDSPAYEQYF
TRBJ1-5 | NA | TRBV6-2/TRBV6-3 | NA | TGTGCCAGCAGTAATACAGGAGGCAATCAGCCCCAGCATTTT | CASSNTGGNQPQHF
TRBJ1-1 | NA | TRBV5-6 | many | TGTGCCAGCAGCTTGGACAGGGCAGCGAACACTGAAGCTTTCTTT | CASSLDRAANTEAFF
TRBJ2-5 | NA | TRBV28 | NA | TGTGCCAGCAGTTCCGACCATTGGTCGCAAGAGACCCAGTACTTC | CASSSDHWSQETQYF
TRBJ2-3 | TRBD2 | TRBV4-2 | many | TGTGCCAGCAGCCAGGATAGAGCGGGATACACAGATACGCAGTATTTT | CASSQDRAGYTDTQYF
TRBJ2-3 | TRBD2 | TRBV7-9 | NA | TGTGCCAGCAGCGAACTAGCGCGTTATACGCAGTATTTT | CASSELARYTQYF
TRBJ1-1 | TRBD1 | TRBV4-1 | many | TGCGCCAGCAGCCAAGGACAGGGGCTTTATGCTGAAGCTTTCTTT | CASSQGQGLYAEAFF
TRBJ2-7 | NA | TRBV20-1 | many | TGCAGTGCTAGAACCCCTTCGGCAGCCTACTACGAGCAGTACTTC | CSARTPSAAYYEQYF
TRBJ1-1 | TRBD1 | TRBV28 | many | TGTGCCAGCAGTTTAACAGGGGCTATGGACACTGAAGCTTTCTTT | CASSLTGAMDTEAFF
TRBJ2-3 | NA | TRBV7-9 | many | TGTGCCAGCAGCTTTCCCACAGATACGCAGTATTTT | CASSFPTDTQYF
TRBJ1-4 | NA | TRBV10-2 | many | TGCGCCAGCATGGGGGAGGATGAAAAACTGTTTTTT | CASMGEDEKLFF
TRBJ1-5 | NA | TRBV30 | NA | TGTGCCTGGAGTGTAGGGGCCCGGCCGCCTCCCCAGCATTTT | CAWSVGARPPPQHF
TRBJ2-3 | NA | TRBV29-1 | NA | TGCAGCGTTTCTGGGGGGCGGATGTGGACGGATACGCGGTATTTT | CSVSGGRMWTDTRYF
TRBJ2-2 | TRBD1 | TRBV24-1 | many | TGTGCCACCAGTGATTTCAGGACAGGGGGCAGGAGGACCGGGGAGCTGTTTTTT | CATSDFRTGGRRTGELFF
TRBJ1-1 | TRBD1 | TRBV19 | NA | TGTGCCAGTTCCCCCACCCACAGGGGCACTGAAGCTTTCTTT | CASSPTHRGTEAFF
TRBJ2-7 | NA | TRBV20-1 | many | TGCAGTGCTAGAGTTGTAACTTCGGACCTGACCTACGAGCAGTACTTC | CSARVVTSDLTYEQYF
TRBJ1-5 | NA | TRBV7-6 | many | TGTGCCAGCAGCAGCGAAAGCAATCAGCCCCAGCATTTT | CASSSESNQPQHF
TRBJ2-5 | NA | TRBV25-1 | many | TGTGCCAGCAGTGAATATCCGGGGATCCAAGAGACCCAGTACTTC | CASSEYPGIQETQYF
TRBJ2-1 | NA | TRBV9 | many | TGTGCCAGCAGCGTAGGTGGAGGCACCGATGAGCAGTTCTTC | CASSVGGGTDEQFF
TRBJ1-1 | NA | TRBV28 | many | TGTGCCAGCAGTCCCAGGCTGGGGAACACTGAAGCTTTCTTT | CASSPRLGNTEAFF
TRBJ2-5 | NA | TRBV14 | NA | TGTGCCAGCAGCCAATCGGGAGATTGGCAAGAGACCCAGTACTTC | CASSQSGDWQETQYF
TRBJ2-2 | TRBD2 | TRBV9 | many | TGTGCCAGCAGCGAGAGACTAGCGGGAGTTTTAACCGGGGAGCTGTTTTTT | CASSERLAGVLTGELFF
TRBJ2-7 | NA | TRBV12-3/TRBV12-4 | many | TGTGCCAGCAGTTTAACAGGGAACGGCTACGAGCAGTACTTC | CASSLTGNGYEQYF
TRBJ2-7 | NA | TRBV28 | many | TGTGCCAGCAGTTTGGGGCGTAGGGGCTACGAGCAGTACTTC | CASSLGRRGYEQYF
TRBJ1-5 | NA | TRBV7-6 | many | TGTGCCAGCAGCAACGGACCGATCAATCAGCCCCAGCATTTT | CASSNGPINQPQHF
TRBJ2-7 | TRBD2 | TRBV29-1 | NA | TGCAGCGCCCGAGCGGGGGACTCCTACGAGCAGTACTTC | CSARAGDSYEQYF
TRBJ1-5 | NA | TRBV23-1 | NA | TGCGCCAGCAGTCATAGGGCCCTTAATAGCAATCGGCCCCAGCATTTT | CASSHRALNSNRPQHF
TRBJ2-1 | NA | TRBV9 | many | TGTGCCAGCAGCGTAGGTACGGGGGGCCGGGTTCTGTTCTTC | CASSVGTGGRVLFF
TRBJ2-5 | NA | TRBV6-5 | many | TGTGCCAGCAGTTACGGTCAGGGGGGAGAGACCCAGTACTTC | CASSYGQGGETQYF
TRBJ1-1 | TRBD1 | TRBV7-9 | many | TGTGCCAGCAGATCAGGGGGCTCGGGCACTGAAGCTTTCTTT | CASRSGGSGTEAFF